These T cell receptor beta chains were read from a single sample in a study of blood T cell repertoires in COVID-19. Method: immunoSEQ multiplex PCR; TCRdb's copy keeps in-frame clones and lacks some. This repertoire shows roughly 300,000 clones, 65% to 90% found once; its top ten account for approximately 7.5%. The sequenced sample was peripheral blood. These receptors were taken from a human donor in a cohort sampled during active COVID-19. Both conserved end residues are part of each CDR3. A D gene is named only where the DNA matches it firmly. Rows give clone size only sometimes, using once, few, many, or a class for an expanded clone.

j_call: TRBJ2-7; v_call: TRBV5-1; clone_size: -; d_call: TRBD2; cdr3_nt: TGCGCCAGCAGCTGGGGTAGCGGGGGGACCTACGAGCAGTACTTC; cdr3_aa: CASSWGSGGTYEQYF
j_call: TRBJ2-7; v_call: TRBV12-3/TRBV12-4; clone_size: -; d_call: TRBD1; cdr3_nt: TGTGCCAGCAGCCGACAGGGTATCGAGCAGTACTTC; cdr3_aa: CASSRQGIEQYF
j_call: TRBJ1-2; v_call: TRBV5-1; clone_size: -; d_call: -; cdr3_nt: TGCGCCAGCAGCTTGGCCGCGGAGGGGAGCAGCTATGGCTACACCTTC; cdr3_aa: CASSLAAEGSSYGYTF
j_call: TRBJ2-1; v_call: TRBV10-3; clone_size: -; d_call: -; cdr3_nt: TGTGCCATTTCTGGACAGTCCCTTTACAATGAGCAGTTCTTC; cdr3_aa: CAISGQSLYNEQFF
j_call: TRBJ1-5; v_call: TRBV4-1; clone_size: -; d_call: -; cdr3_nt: TGCGCCAGCAGCCCCAACAGGCTCAATCAGCCCCAGCATTTT; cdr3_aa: CASSPNRLNQPQHF
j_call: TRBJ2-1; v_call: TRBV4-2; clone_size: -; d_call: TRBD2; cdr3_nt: TGTGCCAGCAGCCAAGCTGGAGCGGGGGGTAACAATGAGCAGTTCTTC; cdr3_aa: CASSQAGAGGNNEQFF
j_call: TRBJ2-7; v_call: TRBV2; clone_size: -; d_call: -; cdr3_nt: TGTGCCAGCACCACAGGGGAGGACCCCTACGAGCAGTACTTC; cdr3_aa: CASTTGEDPYEQYF
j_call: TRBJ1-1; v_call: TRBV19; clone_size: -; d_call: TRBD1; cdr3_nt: TGTGCCAGTAGCTGGGGACAGGCTACTGAAGCTTTCTTT; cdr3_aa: CASSWGQATEAFF
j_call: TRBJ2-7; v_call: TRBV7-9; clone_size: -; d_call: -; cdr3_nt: TGTGCCAGCAGCTTGTACAGAGAGGGAGAGTACTTC; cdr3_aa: CASSLYREGEYF
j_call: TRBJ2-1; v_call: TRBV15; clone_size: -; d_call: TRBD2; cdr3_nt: TGTGCCACCCGAGGGACTAGCGGGTCCAATGAGCAGTTCTTC; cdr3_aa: CATRGTSGSNEQFF
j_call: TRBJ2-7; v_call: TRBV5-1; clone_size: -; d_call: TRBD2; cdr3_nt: TGCGCCAGCAGCGTTGGCCAAAGCGGGGGGACCTACGAGCAGTACTTC; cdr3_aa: CASSVGQSGGTYEQYF
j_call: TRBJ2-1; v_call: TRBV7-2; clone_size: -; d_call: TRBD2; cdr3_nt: TGTGCCAGCATCAGAGCGGGGGTACTGAATGAGCAGTTCTTC; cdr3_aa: CASIRAGVLNEQFF
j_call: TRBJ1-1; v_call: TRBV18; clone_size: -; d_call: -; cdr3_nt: TGTGCCAGCTCCCTTGGGGGGGGGCTCACTGAAGCTTTCTTT; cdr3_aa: CASSLGGGLTEAFF
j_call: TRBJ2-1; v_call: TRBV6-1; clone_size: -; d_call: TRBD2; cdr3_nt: TGTGCCAGCAGTGAGCCGGGACTAGCAAGCTCTGAGCAGTTCTTC; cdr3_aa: CASSEPGLASSEQFF
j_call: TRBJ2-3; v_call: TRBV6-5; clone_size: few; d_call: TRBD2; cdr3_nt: TGTGCCAGCAGACTAGCGGGGGGGTCCACAGATACGCAGTATTTT; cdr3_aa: CASRLAGGSTDTQYF
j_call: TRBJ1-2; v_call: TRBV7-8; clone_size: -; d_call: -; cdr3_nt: TGTGCCAGCAGCTTAGCGTCGCGGGGCTACACCTTC; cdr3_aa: CASSLASRGYTF
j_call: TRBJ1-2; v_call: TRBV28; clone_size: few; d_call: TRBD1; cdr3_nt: TGTGCCAGCAGTCGATGGACAGGCAACTATGGCTACACCTTC; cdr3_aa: CASSRWTGNYGYTF
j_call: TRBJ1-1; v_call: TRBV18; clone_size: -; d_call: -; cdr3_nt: TGTGCCAGCTCACCAACCAGGGGACCGCCTAACACTGAAGCTTTCTTT; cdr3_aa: CASSPTRGPPNTEAFF
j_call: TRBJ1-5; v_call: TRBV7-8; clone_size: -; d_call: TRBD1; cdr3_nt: TGTGCCAGCAGCTTAGCAGGGGGCGTCGGCAATCAGCCCCAGCATTTT; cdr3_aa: CASSLAGGVGNQPQHF
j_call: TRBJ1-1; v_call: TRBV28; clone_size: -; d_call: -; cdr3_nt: TGTGCCAGCAGCTATCGACACAAAGAAGCTTTCTTT; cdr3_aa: CASSYRHKEAFF